Shown below are 7 T cell receptor beta chains from a single sample sequenced in a study of shared clonotypes between healthy human individuals. Here immunoSEQ multiplex PCR was the method, and the copy in TCRdb shows in-frame clones only, minus some. The sample yields roughly 1,100,000 clones, around 76% seen once. Material: memory CD4+ T cells sorted from blood. Subset described: CD45RA-negative fraction. Source of these receptors: a young man in good health.

The chain links TRBV7-2 to TRBJ2-1; 8 bases agree with TRBD2. Trimming removed 4 bases from V and 7 bases from J; junction bases left unmatched: 12. This CDR3 has 16 residues. Germline CDR1 SGHTA, CDR2 FQGNSA. CDR3 DNA sequence: TGTGCCAGCAGCTCCTACGGGGGGGCCTTTAGGAATGAGCAGTTCTTC. This sequence encodes CASSSYGGAFRNEQFF.

The genes are TRBV28 and TRBJ1-5; a possible D gene is TRBD1 (6 bases). V lost 7 bases and J lost 0, with 13 bases in between. Germline V lookup: CDR1 MDHEN, CDR2 SYDVKM. CDR3 length: 15 residues. CDR3: CASKEDRFSNQPQHF. CDR3 coding DNA: TGTGCCAGCAAGGAGGACAGATTTAGCAATCAGCCCCAGCATTTT.

The CDR3 spells CASLRQGFNEQFF. In DNA form, the CDR3 reads TGTGCCAGCTTACGACAGGGTTTCAATGAGCAGTTCTTC. The chain uses TRBV19 and TRBJ2-1; TRBD1 matches 7 bases. V shed 9 bases and J 6 bases; nucleotides not matched to a gene: 8. This CDR3 spans 13 amino acids. Germline V gives CDR1 LNHDA, CDR2 SQIVND (reference sequence).

The chain has TRBV28 and TRBJ2-7; TRBD2 matches at 8 bases. CDR3 length: 15 amino acids. Germline CDR1 reads MDHEN; CDR2 reads SYDVKM. V shed 4 bases and J 3 bases; nucleotides not matched to a gene: 8. CDR3 region: CASSSQSGGVYEQYF. The CDR3 DNA follows: TGTGCCAGCAGTTCGCAGAGCGGGGGAGTCTACGAGCAGTACTTC.

This clone has a single count. The chain is built from TRBV29-1 and TRBJ2-7; 9 bases map to TRBD2. This CDR3 contains 14 residues. Germline CDR1 SQVTM, CDR2 ANQGSEA. With 4 bases clipped from V and 2 bases from J, the junction kept 6 bases outside the gene matches. In nucleotides, the CDR3 is TGCAGCGTTGTCCTAGCGGGGTTGGCCTACGAGCAGTACTTC. This translates into CSVVLAGLAYEQYF.

V gene TRBV29-1 combines with J gene TRBJ2-1; 7 nucleotides line up with TRBD2. This CDR3 comprises 13 residues. Germline V lookup: CDR1 SQVTM, CDR2 ANQGSEA. Losses at the gene ends were 4 bases for V and 7 bases for J; bases not matched to a gene: 7. CDR3 DNA sequence: TGCAGCGTTGCGGTTAGCGGGTGGAATGAGCAGTTCTTC. Translation gives CSVAVSGWNEQFF.

This clone was observed a single time. The chain couples TRBV5-1 to TRBJ2-7, with D possibly TRBD2 on 6 matching bases. The germline gives CDR1 SGHRS, CDR2 YFSETQ. Trimming stripped 3 bases from V and 0 bases from J, with 16 bases between. This CDR3 is built from 16 residues. CDR3 coding DNA: TGCGCCAGCAGCTCCCCCGGCGGGGCAATCTCCTACGAGCAGTACTTC. Its protein product is CASSSPGGAISYEQYF.